These 28 T cell receptor beta chains were sequenced from one sample in a study of PD-1 blockade in classical Hodgkin lymphoma. TCRdb's table, derived via immunoSEQ multiplex PCR, lists solely in-frame clones and lacks some. The sample yields 25,000 to 30,000 clones, 78% seen once. Every patient was affected by relapse after autologous stem cell transplantation, while exposure to brentuximab vedotin was not uniform. Sequences were derived from peripheral blood mononuclear cells (PBMCs), sampled before the second cycle of nivolumab. The receptor source for this set is a human donor with classical Hodgkin lymphoma.

The chain employs TRBV2 and TRBJ2-2; perhaps TRBD1 as D (6 bases). The V gene's germline CDR1 is SNHLY and CDR2 FYNNEI. The CDR3 loop spans 13 amino acids. Between the trimmed V and J ends, which lost 5 bases and 7 bases, there was a span of 11 bases. As DNA, the CDR3 is TGTGCCAGCAGTTTACAGGGTAACGGGGAGCTGTTTTTT. Translating it yields CASSLQGNGELFF.

The sample holds a few counts of this clone. The gene calls are TRBV10-3 and TRBJ2-5, with D maybe TRBD1 (6 bases). V shed 0 bases and J shed 11 bases, with 10 bases lying between them. CDR3 length: 12 amino acids. Germline-derived CDR1 and CDR2 are ENHRY and SYGVKD. The CDR3 reads CAISESDTGQYF. Here the CDR3 DNA reads TGTGCCATCAGTGAGTCGGATACAGGGCAGTACTTC.

The chain uses TRBV2 and TRBJ1-2; D gene unclear. CDR1 SNHLY and CDR2 FYNNEI come from the germline V gene. Trimming took off 7 bases at V and 7 bases at J, with 13 bases between the two ends. This CDR3 is 12 amino acids long. CDR3 nucleotide sequence: TGTGCCAGCACCCGGGAATCTCCTGGCTACACCTTC. Amino acids: CASTRESPGYTF.

The CDR3 DNA sequence: TGCGCCAGCAGCCAATATTCAGGGAGGGTCGGAGAGACCCAGTACTTC. Protein product: CASSQYSGRVGETQYF. J is TRBJ2-5 and V is TRBV4-3; TRBD2 matches at 7 bases. V shed 2 bases, J shed 4 bases, and the junction held 10 bases outside the gene matches. Germline V gene data show CDR1 as LGHNA and CDR2 as YSLEER. The CDR3 spans 16 residues.

The rearrangement joins TRBV7-9 to TRBJ1-2, with D maybe TRBD1 (5 bases). Per the germline V gene, CDR1 is SEHNR and CDR2 is FQNEAQ (reference sequence). The CDR3 runs 15 residues. Trimming shortened V by 3 bases and J by 10 bases, and 21 bases separated the two germline ends. CDR3 sequence: CASSLATGARGHYTF. Written as DNA, the CDR3 is TGTGCCAGCAGCTTGGCGACCGGGGCCCGCGGACACTACACCTTC. Full variable domain (rest looked up from reference TRBV7-9 and TRBJ1-2): DTGVSQNPRHKITKRGQNVTFRCDPISEHNRLYWYRQTLGQGPEFLTYFQNEAQLEKSRLLSDRFSAERPKGSFSTLEIQRTEQGDSAMYLCASSLATGARGHYTFGSGTRLTVV.

This rearrangement joins TRBV19 to TRBJ1-2; 8 nucleotides agree with TRBD1. Germline loops: CDR1 LNHDA, CDR2 SQIVND (reference sequence). The J segment lost 8 bases and the V segment lost 7 bases, leaving 12 bases of the junction unmatched. The CDR3 has 14 amino acids. The CDR3 spells CASTPGQGVDGYTF. For the CDR3, the DNA is TGTGCCAGTACGCCCGGACAGGGAGTAGACGGCTACACCTTC. The entire variable domain, with the rest obtained from reference TRBV19 and TRBJ1-2, is as follows: DGGITQSPKYLFRKEGQNVTLSCEQNLNHDAMYWYRQDPGQGLRLIYYSQIVNDFQKGDIAEGYSVSREKKESFPLTVTSAQKNPTAFYLCASTPGQGVDGYTFGSGTRLTVV.

This clone was detected only a few times. The genes are TRBV4-1 and TRBJ1-2; D call uncertain. Germline CDR1 reads MGHRA; CDR2 reads YSYEKL. V lost 0 bases and J lost 9, with 8 bases in between. This CDR3 region has 12 residues. The CDR3 DNA follows: TGCGCCAGCAGCCAAGATGTCGGTCGCTACACCTTC. This gives the protein CASSQDVGRYTF.

The chain links TRBV28 to TRBJ1-1; 8 bases are a match to TRBD1. Trimming at V came to 6 bases and at J to 4 bases, leaving 10 bases not matched to a gene. CDR1 is MDHEN, CDR2 SYDVKM, per germline. This CDR3 spans 15 amino acids. CDR3 coding DNA: TGTGCCAGCAGCTGGAAAGGACAGGGTAGCACTGAAGCTTTCTTT. Translated, it gives CASSWKGQGSTEAFF.

The chain is built from TRBV11-3 and TRBJ1-6; a weak D match, TRBD1 (6 bases). V lost 5 bases, J lost 6 bases, and 11 bases lay in between. Germline loops: CDR1 SGHNT, CDR2 YENEEA. This CDR3 spans 14 amino acids. The CDR3 protein is CASSEDSSNSPLHF. Here the CDR3 DNA reads TGTGCCAGCAGCGAGGACAGTTCTAATTCACCCCTCCACTTT.

This clone was recorded once. V gene TRBV29-1 combines with J gene TRBJ2-1; D remains ambiguous. The CDR3 contains 12 residues. The germline V gene has CDR1 SQVTM and CDR2 ANQGSEA. Trimming cost V 5 bases and J 4 bases, with 9 bases left between them. The CDR3 nucleotides read TGCAGCGTTCGGCAGAGATACAATGAGCAGTTCTTC. Translating it yields CSVRQRYNEQFF.

J is TRBJ1-3 and V is TRBV28, with D perhaps matching TRBD1 (5 bases). Between the trimmed V and J ends, which lost 4 bases and 0 bases, there was a span of 10 bases. Germline V gene lookup returns CDR1 MDHEN and CDR2 SYDVKM. CDR3 size: 15 residues. This CDR3 reads CASSSAGTSGNTIYF. Here the CDR3 DNA reads TGTGCCAGCAGTTCCGCAGGGACCTCTGGAAACACCATATATTTT. Together with reference TRBV28 and TRBJ1-3, the CDR3 gives the full variable domain: DVKVTQSSRYLVKRTGEKVFLECVQDMDHENMFWYRQDPGLGLRLIYFSYDVKMKEKGDIPEGYSVSREKKERFSLILESASTNQTSMYLCASSSAGTSGNTIYFGEGSWLTVV.

The chain is built from TRBV7-2 and TRBJ2-7; D unclear. The CDR3 is 13 residues long. V dropped 1 base and J dropped 4 bases, with 8 bases sitting between them. Per germline, CDR1 SGHTA and CDR2 FQGNSA. The CDR3 nucleotides are TGTGCCAGCAGCTTAGGTCTCGATTACGAGCAGTACTTC. Protein product: CASSLGLDYEQYF.

The rearrangement joins TRBV29-1 to TRBJ1-3; D remains ambiguous. The CDR3 has 13 residues. Trimming stripped 4 bases from V and 0 bases from J, with 7 bases between. CDR1 is SQVTM and CDR2 is ANQGSEA in the germline V gene. In DNA form, the CDR3 reads TGCAGCGTTGGGCTAAGCTCTGGAAACACCATATATTTT. Translation: CSVGLSSGNTIYF.

The chain combines TRBV4-1 with TRBJ2-7; 7 bases align to TRBD1. The germline V gene encodes CDR1 MGHRA and CDR2 YSYEKL. There are 17 residues in the CDR3. V was pared by 0 bases and J by 6 bases, with 14 bases of the junction left unmatched. Written as DNA, the CDR3 is TGCGCCAGCAGCCAAGAAACGGGGACAGACTTACAAGGCGAGCAGTACTTC. It yields the protein CASSQETGTDLQGEQYF.

This clone was seen many times. Other DNA sequences in the sample encode the same CDR3. The J gene is TRBJ1-2, the V gene TRBV7-9; 11 positions match TRBD1. Germline CDR1 is SEHNR and CDR2 is FQNEAQ (reference sequence). V shed 5 bases and J 4 bases; nucleotides not matched to a gene: 3. This CDR3 is 14 amino acids long. The CDR3 loop is CASSPGTGGYGYTF. CDR3 in DNA: TGTGCCAGCAGCCCAGGGACAGGGGGCTATGGCTACACCTTC.

V gene TRBV6-5 combines with J gene TRBJ1-3; D ambiguous. V was shortened by 6 bases and J by 4 bases, with 10 bases between the two germline ends. The CDR3 runs 13 residues. The V gene's germline CDR1 is MNHEY and CDR2 SVGAGI. The CDR3 region is CASSPHTGNTIYF. The DNA for the CDR3 is TGTGCCAGCAGCCCCCACACCGGAAACACCATATATTTT.

In DNA form, the CDR3 reads TGTGCCAGCAGCCCCTCTGACCCGGGTCCGACCACTGATAAAGCTTTCTTT. As protein: CASSPSDPGPTTDKAFF. The chain combines TRBV11-3 with TRBJ1-1; D remains unclear. V was pared by 5 bases and J by 9 bases, with 28 bases between. This CDR3 comprises 17 residues. Per germline, CDR1 SGHNT and CDR2 YENEEA.

The chain couples TRBV4-2 to TRBJ2-5; 14 bases agree with TRBD2. This CDR3 region has 17 residues. V lost 0 bases, J lost 2 bases, and 2 bases stayed unmatched. Per the germline V gene, CDR1 is LGHNA and CDR2 is YNFKEQ. CDR3 nucleotides: TGTGCCAGCAGCCAAGATGGACTAGCGGGAGGTCAAGAGACCCAGTACTTC. Encoded protein: CASSQDGLAGGQETQYF.

Sample share makes this clone medium-sized. This chain connects TRBV18 to TRBJ2-1; 8 nucleotides match TRBD1. Looked up from germline, CDR1 is KGHSH and CDR2 is LQKENI. The CDR3 spans 14 residues. V gave up 3 bases and J gave up 5 bases; unmatched junction bases: 3. CDR3 in amino acids: CASSPGQGHNEQFF. DNA for the CDR3: TGTGCCAGCTCACCCGGACAGGGCCACAATGAGCAGTTCTTC.

This clone was picked up one time. The chain couples TRBV13 to TRBJ1-2, with D unresolved. This CDR3 comprises 14 residues. Germline CDR1 is PRHDT and CDR2 is FYEKMQ (reference sequence). Trimming took off 5 bases at V and 1 base at J, with 11 bases between the two ends. The CDR3: CASSRRGLNYGYTF. CDR3 coding DNA: TGTGCCAGCAGCCGACGAGGGCTTAACTATGGCTACACCTTC.

This sequence joins TRBV10-3 and TRBJ2-5, with TRBD2 matching 13 bases. From germline, CDR1 is ENHRY and CDR2 SYGVKD. This CDR3 has 15 residues. The V and J ends lost 10 bases and 2 bases, in that order; junction bases with no gene match: 7. This CDR3 reads CATTTSGGAQETQYF. As DNA, the CDR3 is TGTGCCACGACAACTAGCGGGGGGGCTCAAGAGACCCAGTACTTC.

V and J are TRBV5-1 and TRBJ2-1, with TRBD1 identical over 9 bases. CDR1 and CDR2 from the germline V gene are SGHRS and YFSETQ. CDR3 size: 15 residues. V dropped 0 bases and J dropped 5; count of bases not matched to a gene: 3. CDR3 amino acids: CASSLGTGVNNEQFF. The CDR3 nucleotides read TGCGCCAGCAGCTTGGGGACAGGGGTAAACAATGAGCAGTTCTTC.

The rearrangement joins TRBV21-1 to TRBJ2-3; the table's D gene call, TRBD1, was not cross checked with the DNA. TRBV21-1 is a pseudogene. The CDR3 has 13 amino acids. For the CDR3, the DNA is TGTGCCAGCGGGACAGGGGGCGAAGATACGCAGTATTTT. Translating gives CASGTGGEDTQYF.

The chain has TRBV5-1 and TRBJ2-3; D remains unclear. CDR3 length equals 12 residues. V dropped 7 bases and J dropped 0 bases, with 6 bases sitting between them. CDR1 is SGHRS and CDR2 is YFSETQ in the germline V gene. In DNA form, the CDR3 reads TGCGCCAGCCGAACTAGCACAGATACGCAGTATTTT. This translates into CASRTSTDTQYF.

This chain connects TRBV27 to TRBJ1-5; TRBD1 agrees at 7 bases. The CDR3 totals 15 residues. Per germline, CDR1 MNHEY and CDR2 SMNVEV (reference sequence). Unmatched junction bases numbered 3, after V lost 1 base and J lost 3 bases. DNA for the CDR3: TGTGCCAGCAGTTTATTTGGGACAGACAATCAGCCCCAGCATTTT. As protein: CASSLFGTDNQPQHF.

The chain carries TRBV2 and TRBJ1-2; D unclear. V was clipped by 5 bases and J by 1 base, with 11 bases between them. The CDR3 is 14 amino acids. CDR1 SNHLY and CDR2 FYNNEI come from the germline V gene. The CDR3, as DNA: TGTGCCAGCAGTCCGGACGGAGATAACTATGGCTACACCTTC. Amino acids: CASSPDGDNYGYTF. The complete variable domain, with remaining parts taken from reference TRBV2 and TRBJ1-2, reads EPEVTQTPSHQVTQMGQEVILRCVPISNHLYFYWYRQILGQKVEFLVSFYNNEISEKSEIFDDQFSVERPDGSNFTLKIRSTKLEDSAMYFCASSPDGDNYGYTFGSGTRLTVV.

The V and J genes are TRBV18 and TRBJ1-1, with D unclear. This CDR3 has 13 residues. The V and J ends lost 3 bases and 0 bases respectively, with 5 bases between them. Per germline, CDR1 KGHSH and CDR2 LQKENI. Written as DNA, the CDR3 is TGTGCCAGCTCACCTAGCATGAACACTGAAGCTTTCTTT. Translation gives CASSPSMNTEAFF.

This chain connects TRBV5-1 to TRBJ2-2; no clear D. V lost 4 bases and J 3 bases, leaving 13 bases between the germline ends. Germline V gene sequence: CDR1 SGHRS, CDR2 YFSETQ. The CDR3 has 15 amino acids. DNA for the CDR3: TGCGCCAGCAGCCTGAGTGTTGTCGACACCGGGGAGCTGTTTTTT. Translation: CASSLSVVDTGELFF.